The next 14 T cell receptor beta chains were all read from a single sample in a study of CD8 T cells in ankylosing spondylitis. TCRdb re-called the 5' RACE reads through MiXCR, storing one row per CDR3 protein. Here the sample spans 30,000 to 45,000 distinct CDR3 sequences, 10% to 13% being singletons. The sample was blood, either unsorted or a sorted T cell fraction (not recorded which). These receptor sequences come from a male donor with ankylosing spondylitis or in good health (not recorded which).

The chain has TRBV6-2 or TRBV6-3 and TRBJ2-1, with 10 bases identical to TRBD2. This CDR3 contains 18 residues. Germline CDR1 and CDR2: MNHEY and SVGEGT. Trimming at V came to 7 bases and at J to 7 bases, leaving 19 bases not matched to a gene. The CDR3 sequence is CASTLSPRQREGSNEQFF. CDR3 DNA sequence: TGTGCCAGCACCCTGAGCCCAAGACAGCGGGAGGGCTCGAATGAGCAGTTCTTC.

Ten or more counts support this clonotype. An end of the junction does not agree with germline; a read error may underlie this. The chain employs TRBV7-7 and TRBJ1-1; D unresolved. This CDR3 has 15 residues. Germline-derived CDR1 and CDR2 are SSHAT and FNYEAQ (reference sequence). CDR3 bases: TGTGCTAGCAGCTTAGCGAGAGGAATTGGTACTGAAGCTTTCTTT. It is translated as CASSLARGIGTEAFF.

This clonotype was detected ten times or more. The rearrangement joins TRBV5-5 to TRBJ2-7; D possibly corresponds to TRBD2 (5 bases). The V end was cut by 4 bases, the J end by 7 bases, with 18 bases between. Germline CDR1 SGHKS, CDR2 YYEKEE (reference sequence). The CDR3 contains 14 residues. The CDR3 reads CASSLRWNTGEQYF. The DNA of the CDR3 is TGTGCCAGCAGCCTTCGTTGGAATACGGGGGAGCAGTACTTC.

This sequence joins TRBV20-1 and TRBJ2-6, with no clear D. Trimming took off 6 bases at V and 0 bases at J, with 6 bases between the two ends. The CDR3 is 13 residues long. Germline V gene lookup returns CDR1 DFQATT and CDR2 SNEGSKA (reference sequence). The CDR3 here is CSAGLSGANVLTF. The CDR3 DNA sequence: TGCAGTGCAGGGCTCTCTGGGGCCAACGTCCTGACTTTC.

This clonotype was seen ten or more times. V gene TRBV20-1 combines with J gene TRBJ2-5; no clear D. The V gene lost 3 bases and the J gene lost 4 bases, with 15 bases spanning the gap. CDR3 length: 14 residues. CDR1 is DFQATT and CDR2 is SNEGSKA in the germline V gene (reference sequence). This chain's CDR3 is CSASSAGGSETQYF. Written as DNA, the CDR3 is TGCAGTGCTAGTTCCGCCGGTGGGTCAGAGACCCAGTACTTC.

The chain is built from TRBV2 and TRBJ2-2, with no clear D. Germline-derived CDR1 and CDR2 are SNHLY and FYNNEI. Trimming cost V 6 bases and J 4 bases, with 6 bases left between them. This CDR3 is 12 amino acids long. The CDR3 sequence: CASRRTTGELFF. The CDR3 bases are TGTGCCAGCAGGCGGACCACCGGGGAGCTGTTTTTT.

This clonotype was seen at least ten times. The DNA of the CDR3 is TGCAGTGCTAGTCTAGAGGGGACACAAGAGACCCAGTACTTC. It is translated as CSASLEGTQETQYF. J is TRBJ2-5 and V is TRBV20-1; a weak D match, TRBD1 (6 bases). The CDR3 extends over 14 amino acids. The V gene's germline CDR1 is DFQATT and CDR2 SNEGSKA (reference sequence). Trimming took off 3 bases at V and 2 bases at J, with 13 bases between the two ends.

This clonotype was observed at least ten times. The chain joins TRBV5-4 to TRBJ2-3, with 7 bases fitting TRBD2. The J segment lost 2 bases and the V segment lost 4 bases, leaving 10 bases of the junction unmatched. The germline CDR1 and CDR2 sequences are SGHNT and YYREEE (reference sequence). This CDR3 is built from 16 residues. In nucleotides, the CDR3 is TGTGCCAGCAGCCCAGAAATACGGGAGGTCACAGATACGCAGTATTTT. Translating it yields CASSPEIREVTDTQYF.

This clonotype was seen once. The chain has TRBV2 and TRBJ2-5, with 8 nucleotides matching TRBD2. This CDR3 region has 15 residues. J gave up 1 base and V 5 bases, and 6 bases lay outside the gene matches. Germline V gene lookup returns CDR1 SNHLY and CDR2 FYNNEI. The CDR3 loop reads CASSSRTSPQETQYF. The CDR3 coding sequence is TGTGCCAGCAGTTCGAGGACTAGCCCCCAAGAGACCCAGTACTTC.

This clonotype showed up many times. The chain recombines TRBV5-1 with TRBJ2-1; TRBD1 matches 12 bases. V was clipped by 2 bases and J by 0 bases; unmatched bases: 9. The germline V gene has CDR1 SGHRS and CDR2 YFSETQ. This CDR3 region has 19 residues. The CDR3 reads CASSLGTGGSLSSYNEQFF. For the CDR3, the DNA is TGCGCCAGCAGCTTAGGGACAGGGGGCTCCTTGAGCTCCTACAATGAGCAGTTCTTC. Filled out from reference TRBV5-1 and TRBJ2-1, the complete variable domain reads KAGVTQTPRYLIKTRGQQVTLSCSPISGHRSVSWYQQTPGQGLQFLFEYFSETQRNKGNFPGRFSGRQFSNSRSEMNVSTLELGDSALYLCASSLGTGGSLSSYNEQFFGPGTRLTVL.

This clonotype was seen at least ten times. The chain joins TRBV29-1 to TRBJ2-1, with TRBD2 matching 7 bases. Trimming removed 6 bases from V and 15 bases from J; junction bases left unmatched: 11. Germline CDR1 SQVTM, CDR2 ANQGSEA. The CDR3 runs 11 residues. DNA for the CDR3: TGCAGCGTCGGGGGGTCAGGGCGGCCGTTCTTC. Encoded protein: CSVGGSGRPFF.

This clonotype was counted ten times or more. The chain is built from TRBV7-9 and TRBJ2-1; D unresolved. Germline-derived CDR1 and CDR2 are SEHNR and FQNEAQ (reference sequence). The CDR3 length is 13 residues. The V end lost 5 bases, the J end lost 6 bases, and 11 bases lay between the germline ends. The CDR3 bases are TGTGCCAGCAGCCCCCCGGGCGGCAATGAGCAGTTCTTC. Its protein product is CASSPPGGNEQFF.

At least ten counts were recorded for this clonotype. The chain is built from TRBV30 and TRBJ1-2, with TRBD1 as a possible D gene (5 bases). Trimming pared 1 base from V and 4 bases from J, leaving 13 bases between. The CDR3 has 14 residues. Per the germline V gene, CDR1 is GTSNPN and CDR2 is SVGIG (reference sequence). The CDR3 loop reads CAWSDTGTAYGYTF. DNA of the CDR3: TGTGCCTGGAGTGACACCGGGACGGCCTATGGCTACACCTTC.

This clonotype was recorded at least ten times. This rearrangement joins TRBV12-3 or TRBV12-4 to TRBJ2-6; D ambiguous. The CDR3 has 13 amino acids. Trimming pared 8 bases from V and 0 bases from J, leaving 5 bases between. The CDR3 is CASGSSGANVLTF. The CDR3, as DNA: TGTGCCAGCGGAAGCTCTGGGGCCAACGTCCTGACTTTC.